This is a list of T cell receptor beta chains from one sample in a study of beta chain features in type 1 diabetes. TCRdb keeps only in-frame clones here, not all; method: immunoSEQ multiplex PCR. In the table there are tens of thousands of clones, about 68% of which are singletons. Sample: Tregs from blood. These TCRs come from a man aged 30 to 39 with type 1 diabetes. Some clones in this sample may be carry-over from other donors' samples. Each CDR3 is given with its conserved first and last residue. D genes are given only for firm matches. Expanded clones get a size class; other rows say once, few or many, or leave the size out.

cdr3_aa: CASSLQSGLNQPQHF; cdr3_nt: TGTGCCAGCAGCTTACAGTCTGGGCTCAATCAGCCCCAGCATTTT; d_call: NA; v_call: TRBV7-6; clone_size: NA; j_call: TRBJ1-5
cdr3_aa: CASSFPRDWNTGELFF; cdr3_nt: TGTGCCAGCAGCTTCCCCCGGGACTGGAACACCGGGGAGCTGTTTTTT; d_call: NA; v_call: TRBV7-2; clone_size: NA; j_call: TRBJ2-2
cdr3_aa: CASSQVDKYTEAFF; cdr3_nt: TGCGCCAGCAGCCAAGTAGATAAGTACACTGAAGCTTTCTTT; d_call: NA; v_call: TRBV4-3; clone_size: once; j_call: TRBJ1-1
cdr3_aa: CASSSRDSYEQYF; cdr3_nt: TGTGCCAGCAGCTCCCGGGACTCCTACGAGCAGTACTTC; d_call: NA; v_call: TRBV7-2; clone_size: NA; j_call: TRBJ2-7
cdr3_aa: CASSLNRAADGYTF; cdr3_nt: TGTGCCAGCAGCTTAAACAGGGCAGCAGATGGCTACACCTTC; d_call: NA; v_call: TRBV11-1; clone_size: NA; j_call: TRBJ1-2
cdr3_aa: CASSYSTGTYEQYF; cdr3_nt: TGTGCCAGCAGTTACTCGACAGGAACCTACGAGCAGTACTTC; d_call: NA; v_call: TRBV6-5; clone_size: NA; j_call: TRBJ2-7
cdr3_aa: CSVESNTEAFF; cdr3_nt: TGCAGCGTTGAATCTAACACTGAAGCTTTCTTT; d_call: NA; v_call: TRBV29-1; clone_size: NA; j_call: TRBJ1-1
cdr3_aa: CAWARKGAGQPQHF; cdr3_nt: TGTGCCTGGGCGAGGAAGGGGGCAGGTCAGCCCCAGCATTTT; d_call: TRBD1; v_call: TRBV30; clone_size: NA; j_call: TRBJ1-5
cdr3_aa: CAWGLGNFHEQFF; cdr3_nt: TGTGCCTGGGGACTAGGGAATTTCCATGAGCAGTTCTTC; d_call: TRBD2; v_call: TRBV30; clone_size: NA; j_call: TRBJ2-1
cdr3_aa: CASSVSTGVDGNTIYF; cdr3_nt: TGTGCCAGTAGCGTCTCGACAGGGGTCGATGGAAACACCATATATTTT; d_call: TRBD1; v_call: TRBV19; clone_size: NA; j_call: TRBJ1-3
cdr3_aa: CASSLVSGGLDTQYF; cdr3_nt: TGTGCCAGCAGCTTAGTTAGCGGGGGCTTGGATACGCAGTATTTT; d_call: TRBD2; v_call: TRBV7-3; clone_size: few; j_call: TRBJ2-3
cdr3_aa: CASSPRGRTEAFF; cdr3_nt: TGTGCCAGCTCACCCAGGGGACGGACTGAAGCTTTCTTT; d_call: NA; v_call: TRBV18; clone_size: few; j_call: TRBJ1-1
cdr3_aa: CASSLGRRGEAPHF; cdr3_nt: TGTGCCAGCAGCTTGGGAAGACGGGGTGAGGCCCCCCACTTT; d_call: NA; v_call: TRBV5-4; clone_size: NA; j_call: TRBJ1-6
cdr3_aa: CASSFRQPGDTQYF; cdr3_nt: TGTGCCAGCAGTTTCCGACAGCCCGGAGATACGCAGTATTTT; d_call: NA; v_call: TRBV6-5; clone_size: NA; j_call: TRBJ2-3
cdr3_aa: CATSRLIPGETQYF; cdr3_nt: TGTGCCACCAGCAGACTTATACCCGGGGAGACCCAGTACTTC; d_call: NA; v_call: TRBV15; clone_size: NA; j_call: TRBJ2-5
cdr3_aa: CASGPGADLGTEAFF; cdr3_nt: TGTGCTAGTGGGCCTGGGGCGGATTTAGGGACTGAAGCTTTCTTT; d_call: NA; v_call: TRBV12-5; clone_size: once; j_call: TRBJ1-1
cdr3_aa: CASSAWTGQGEQFF; cdr3_nt: TGCGCCAGCAGCGCCTGGACCGGACAGGGGGAGCAGTTCTTC; d_call: TRBD1; v_call: TRBV5-1; clone_size: few; j_call: TRBJ2-1
cdr3_aa: CASSPWTGTETQYF; cdr3_nt: TGTGCCAGCAGCCCGTGGACAGGGACGGAGACCCAGTACTTC; d_call: TRBD1; v_call: TRBV14; clone_size: NA; j_call: TRBJ2-5
cdr3_aa: CASSGVPGANEQFF; cdr3_nt: TGTGCCAGCAGTGGGGTCCCAGGGGCAAATGAGCAGTTCTTC; d_call: NA; v_call: TRBV2; clone_size: NA; j_call: TRBJ2-1
cdr3_aa: CASSPLGPGIDHEQYF; cdr3_nt: TGTGCCAGCTCACCATTAGGCCCGGGGATTGATCACGAGCAGTACTTC; d_call: NA; v_call: TRBV18; clone_size: NA; j_call: TRBJ2-7
cdr3_aa: CASSPGTGLPYEQYF; cdr3_nt: TGTGCCAGCAGTCCCGGGACAGGGCTCCCCTACGAGCAGTACTTC; d_call: TRBD1; v_call: TRBV5-4; clone_size: NA; j_call: TRBJ2-7
cdr3_aa: CASSFISSGRDTIYF; cdr3_nt: TGTGCCAGCAGCTTTATATCAAGCGGCCGGGACACCATATATTTT; d_call: NA; v_call: TRBV5-6; clone_size: NA; j_call: TRBJ1-3
cdr3_aa: CASSQRRASGGWTDTQYF; cdr3_nt: TGTGCCAGCAGCCAACGGAGAGCTAGCGGGGGGTGGACAGATACGCAGTATTTT; d_call: TRBD2; v_call: TRBV6-9; clone_size: NA; j_call: TRBJ2-3
cdr3_aa: CAIMKLAGDPEQFF; cdr3_nt: TGTGCCATCATGAAACTAGCGGGGGACCCCGAGCAGTTCTTC; d_call: TRBD2; v_call: TRBV10-3; clone_size: NA; j_call: TRBJ2-1
cdr3_aa: CASSFGQKQFF; cdr3_nt: TGTGCCAGCAGCTTTGGGCAGAAGCAGTTCTTC; d_call: NA; v_call: TRBV11-1; clone_size: NA; j_call: TRBJ2-1
cdr3_aa: CSVRRADGIQYF; cdr3_nt: TGCAGCGTTCGGAGGGCCGACGGCATTCAGTACTTC; d_call: NA; v_call: TRBV29-1; clone_size: NA; j_call: TRBJ2-4
cdr3_aa: CAWSVNRGQFF; cdr3_nt: TGTGCCTGGAGTGTAAACAGGGGGCAGTTCTTC; d_call: TRBD1; v_call: TRBV30; clone_size: NA; j_call: TRBJ2-1
cdr3_aa: CASSSRTAHPEQYF; cdr3_nt: TGTGCCAGCAGCTCCCGGACAGCCCATCCCGAGCAGTACTTC; d_call: NA; v_call: TRBV5-4; clone_size: NA; j_call: TRBJ2-7
cdr3_aa: CASSFSGSNEQFF; cdr3_nt: TGTGCCAGCAGCTTTAGCGGGAGCAATGAGCAGTTCTTC; d_call: TRBD2; v_call: TRBV7-9; clone_size: NA; j_call: TRBJ2-1
cdr3_aa: CASSAGLGNNEQFF; cdr3_nt: TGTGCCAGCAGCGCGGGCCTGGGAAACAATGAGCAGTTCTTC; d_call: NA; v_call: TRBV5-4; clone_size: NA; j_call: TRBJ2-1
cdr3_aa: CASSLDSYNEQFF; cdr3_nt: TGTGCCAGCAGCTTGGACAGCTACAATGAGCAGTTCTTC; d_call: NA; v_call: TRBV14; clone_size: NA; j_call: TRBJ2-1
cdr3_aa: CASSAHGGGGTDTQYF; cdr3_nt: TGTGCCAGCAGCGCGCACGGGGGGGGCGGGACAGATACGCAGTATTTT; d_call: TRBD2; v_call: TRBV28; clone_size: few; j_call: TRBJ2-3
cdr3_aa: CASSLLGTGYEQYF; cdr3_nt: TGTGCCAGCTCACTACTCGGGACAGGCTACGAGCAGTACTTC; d_call: TRBD1; v_call: TRBV18; clone_size: NA; j_call: TRBJ2-7
cdr3_aa: CASSYRGRGSGANVLTF; cdr3_nt: TGTGCCAGCAGCTACAGGGGGCGTGGATCTGGGGCCAACGTCCTGACTTTC; d_call: TRBD1; v_call: TRBV7-2; clone_size: NA; j_call: TRBJ2-6
cdr3_aa: CASSGRRDSPYEQYF; cdr3_nt: TGTGCCAGCAGCGGTCGCCGGGACAGTCCCTACGAGCAGTACTTC; d_call: TRBD1; v_call: TRBV9; clone_size: few; j_call: TRBJ2-7
cdr3_aa: CASREILGADTQYF; cdr3_nt: TGTGCCAGCAGGGAGATCCTCGGGGCAGATACGCAGTATTTT; d_call: NA; v_call: TRBV2; clone_size: NA; j_call: TRBJ2-3
cdr3_aa: CASSPKLTLGRRTQYF; cdr3_nt: TGTGCCAGCAGTCCGAAATTAACACTGGGGCGTAGGACCCAGTACTTC; d_call: NA; v_call: TRBV27; clone_size: NA; j_call: TRBJ2-5
cdr3_aa: CASSAIAGGAGELFF; cdr3_nt: TGCGCCAGCAGCGCTATAGCGGGGGGCGCCGGGGAGCTGTTTTTT; d_call: TRBD2; v_call: TRBV5-1; clone_size: NA; j_call: TRBJ2-2
cdr3_aa: CASSKRDGRWTEAFF; cdr3_nt: TGTGCCAGCAGTAAAAGGGACGGGAGGTGGACTGAAGCTTTCTTT; d_call: NA; v_call: TRBV6-5; clone_size: NA; j_call: TRBJ1-1
cdr3_aa: CASSLDREETQYF; cdr3_nt: TGTGCCAGCAGCTTAGATCGGGAGGAGACCCAGTACTTC; d_call: NA; v_call: TRBV7-3; clone_size: NA; j_call: TRBJ2-5
cdr3_aa: CASSLYRGASSYNEQFF; cdr3_nt: TGTGCCAGCAGCTTGTACCGGGGGGCCAGCTCCTACAATGAGCAGTTCTTC; d_call: NA; v_call: TRBV7-9; clone_size: NA; j_call: TRBJ2-1
cdr3_aa: CAANSGIASYNEQFF; cdr3_nt: TGTGCCGCGAACTCCGGGATCGCTTCCTACAATGAGCAGTTCTTC; d_call: NA; v_call: TRBV10-3; clone_size: NA; j_call: TRBJ2-1
cdr3_aa: CASSFMGGLGETQYF; cdr3_nt: TGTGCCAGCAGCTTTATGGGGGGGCTCGGAGAGACCCAGTACTTC; d_call: NA; v_call: TRBV7-2; clone_size: once; j_call: TRBJ2-5
cdr3_aa: CASLRTVQEQPQHF; cdr3_nt: TGTGCCTCATTAAGGACTGTTCAGGAGCAGCCCCAGCATTTT; d_call: NA; v_call: TRBV28; clone_size: once; j_call: TRBJ1-5
cdr3_aa: CAWDRSGGPQETQYF; cdr3_nt: TGTGCCTGGGACCGTAGCGGGGGGCCACAAGAGACCCAGTACTTC; d_call: TRBD2; v_call: TRBV30; clone_size: few; j_call: TRBJ2-5
cdr3_aa: CSVAPTGVATGELFF; cdr3_nt: TGCAGCGTTGCCCCGACAGGGGTCGCAACCGGGGAGCTGTTTTTT; d_call: TRBD1; v_call: TRBV29-1; clone_size: NA; j_call: TRBJ2-2
cdr3_aa: CSVDQGFLYGYTF; cdr3_nt: TGCAGCGTTGATCAGGGGTTCCTCTATGGCTACACCTTC; d_call: NA; v_call: TRBV29-1; clone_size: NA; j_call: TRBJ1-2
cdr3_aa: CASSADNNEQFF; cdr3_nt: TGTGCCAGCAGCGCAGATAACAATGAGCAGTTCTTC; d_call: NA; v_call: TRBV9; clone_size: NA; j_call: TRBJ2-1